This T cell receptor (beta chain) was recorded in a study of radiotherapy plus CTLA-4 blockade in lung cancer. Findings and caveats of the study: Early blood T cell clone dynamics, with interferon-beta, were reported to best predict response.

This CDR3 is 14 amino acids long. Germline values: CDR1 MDHEN, CDR2 SYDVKM. The V and J ends lost 5 bases and 8 bases respectively, with 18 bases between them. Sequencing was performed with immunoSEQ multiplex PCR; in TCRdb, only in-frame clones are kept and a portion is missing. The repertoire holds under 100,000 clones, with about four fifths as singletons. Notes on this clone: Its antigen is not identified.

The sequence derives from a human donor with non-small cell lung cancer that progressed on radiotherapy plus ipilimumab. Sequencing used peripheral blood, obtained from a patient treated with radiotherapy plus ipilimumab. This chain joins TRBV28 and TRBJ1-2; perhaps TRBD1 as D (6 bases). The CDR3 spells CASSPPARGKGYTF. The CDR3, as DNA: TGTGCCAGCAGTCCCCCCGCCAGGGGAAAAGGCTACACCTTC.